A selection of T cell receptor beta chains follows, all from one sample in a study of cytomegalovirus exposure and HLA in healthy donors. Only in-frame clones appear in the TCRdb table, and some are missing; sequencing was by immunoSEQ multiplex PCR. In the table there are approximately 160,000 clones, about 75% of which are singletons. Sequencing used PBMCs. These receptors were collected from a male donor in good health and CMV-seronegative. CDR3s include the opening cysteine and the closing phenylalanine or tryptophan. Each record gives: J gene, D gene, CDR3 length, clone size, V gene, CDR3 DNA, CDR3 protein. D genes are given only for firm matches. Not all rows give a size; the values are once, few, many and, for expanded clones, a class.

>TRBJ1-3|NA|13|NA|TRBV27
TGTGCCAGCAGCCCCGACAGTGGAAACACCATATATTTT
CASSPDSGNTIYF
>TRBJ2-5|NA|13|few|TRBV6-5
TGTGCCAGCACCCCGCAAGCACGCGAGACCCAGTACTTC
CASTPQARETQYF
>TRBJ2-7|NA|15|NA|TRBV18
TGTGCCAGCTCACCCGCGGCGGGGAAAGAGAACGAGCAGTACTTC
CASSPAAGKENEQYF
>TRBJ2-1|TRBD2|19|NA|TRBV9
TGTGCCAGCAGCGCGGGACTAGCGGGAGCGGTTAGCTCCTACAATGAGCAGTTCTTC
CASSAGLAGAVSSYNEQFF
>TRBJ2-7|NA|13|NA|TRBV6-5
TGTGCCAGTGGGAGGGGGGCCGGATACGAGCAGTACTTC
CASGRGAGYEQYF
>TRBJ2-3|TRBD2|15|NA|TRBV2
TGTGCCAGGGGGACTAGCGGGACGAGCACAGATACGCAGTATTTT
CARGTSGTSTDTQYF
>TRBJ1-2|NA|14|NA|TRBV28
TGTGCCAGCAGGCTCACGGGGGCTAACTATGGCTACACCTTC
CASRLTGANYGYTF
>TRBJ1-3|TRBD1|13|NA|TRBV10-3
TGTGCCATCAGTGAGGGACAGGGGGACACCATATATTTT
CAISEGQGDTIYF
>TRBJ2-3|TRBD1|15|NA|TRBV11-2
TGTGCCAGCAGCCCCGGGACAGGGGACACAGATACGCAGTATTTT
CASSPGTGDTDTQYF
>TRBJ1-6|NA|16|NA|TRBV5-1
TGCGCCAGCAGCTTTGGACAGAGCTCCTATAATTCACCCCTCCACTTT
CASSFGQSSYNSPLHF
>TRBJ2-3|TRBD1|14|once|TRBV19
TGTGCCAGTAGTACCCACCGGGACAGGGAAAAGCAGTATTTT
CASSTHRDREKQYF
>TRBJ2-1|NA|17|NA|TRBV9
TGTGCCAGCAGCGTAGGCTTTAGAATTAGTTCCTACAATGAGCAGTTCTTC
CASSVGFRISSYNEQFF
>TRBJ1-4|NA|14|once|TRBV18
TGTGCCAGCTCACCAGGGACGGGAGGTGAAAAACTGTTTTTT
CASSPGTGGEKLFF
>TRBJ2-2|NA|15|NA|TRBV29-1
TGCAGCTTCCGTCAACGGGGAGGGAACACCGGGGAGCTGTTTTTT
CSFRQRGGNTGELFF
>TRBJ2-7|TRBD1|15|few|TRBV27
TGTGCCAGCAGTTTTGGACAGGGTCGGCTCTACGAGCAGTACTTC
CASSFGQGRLYEQYF
>TRBJ2-6|NA|19|NA|TRBV9
TGTGCCAGCAGCGCCCGGACTGGGGAGACCCACTCTGGGGCCAACGTCCTGACTTTC
CASSARTGETHSGANVLTF
>TRBJ2-3|NA|14|few|TRBV6-1
TGTGCCAGCAGTTATTCGGGAGTCGGAGATACGCAGTATTTT
CASSYSGVGDTQYF
>TRBJ2-5|NA|17|NA|TRBV14
TGTGCCAGCAGCCCCTATCGCGGGGTGAACCACCAAGAGACCCAGTACTTC
CASSPYRGVNHQETQYF
>TRBJ2-1|TRBD2|18|NA|TRBV27
TGTGCCAGCAGTCCCGGCCTAGCGGGGGTCCGCTCCTACAATGAGCAGTTCTTC
CASSPGLAGVRSYNEQFF
>TRBJ1-5|NA|17|NA|TRBV19
TGTGCCAGTAGTATCAGGGCAGGTAATAAGGGCAATCAGCCCCAGCATTTT
CASSIRAGNKGNQPQHF
>TRBJ2-1|NA|15|NA|TRBV9
TGTGCCAGCAGCGCTGGACAAGTCACCTACAATGAGCAGTTCTTC
CASSAGQVTYNEQFF
>TRBJ1-2|TRBD1|16|NA|TRBV18
TGTGCCAGCTCACCGGACAGGCCCCCCTCTAACTATGGCTACACCTTC
CASSPDRPPSNYGYTF
>TRBJ2-1|NA|14|NA|TRBV7-9
TGTGCCAGCAGCTTAGTATCGAGGGTTTGGGAGCAGTTCTTC
CASSLVSRVWEQFF
>TRBJ1-1|NA|17|NA|TRBV4-2
TGTGCCAGCAGCCAGGTGGCCGGGGGGACGGGGAACACTGAAGCTTTCTTT
CASSQVAGGTGNTEAFF
>TRBJ2-3|TRBD1|18|NA|TRBV7-9
TGTGCCAGCAGCCCCTCGTTTCGAGACAGGGTCCGCACAGATACGCAGTATTTT
CASSPSFRDRVRTDTQYF
>TRBJ2-7|NA|12|NA|TRBV5-4
TGTGCCAGCAGCCCAATACAGGGCGAGCAGTACTTC
CASSPIQGEQYF
>TRBJ1-1|NA|14|NA|TRBV27
TGTGCCAGCAGTTCACCTGCAGGGAACACTGAAGCTTTCTTT
CASSSPAGNTEAFF
>TRBJ1-1|TRBD1|12|once|TRBV16
TGTGCCAGCAGGACAGGGGAGAATGAAGCTTTCTTT
CASRTGENEAFF
>TRBJ2-7|TRBD2|16|NA|TRBV7-9
TGTTCCAGCAGCTTTGTCCCGGGACTAGCGTCTGTGGAGCAGTACTTC
CSSSFVPGLASVEQYF
>TRBJ2-5|TRBD1|14|NA|TRBV6-1
TGTGCCAGCAGTGAAACGGGACAGGGGCGCAAGCAGTACTTC
CASSETGQGRKQYF
>TRBJ1-1|NA|15|few|TRBV7-9
TGTGCCAGCAGCCCGGGACACCAGATCAACACTGAAGCTTTCTTT
CASSPGHQINTEAFF
>TRBJ1-3|TRBD1|16|few|TRBV11-2
TGTGCCAGCAGCTTAATCGACAGGGCTGGTGGAAACACCATATATTTT
CASSLIDRAGGNTIYF
>TRBJ1-5|TRBD1|17|NA|TRBV6-1
TGTGCCAGCAGTGGATCGACCGGGACAGGCTTCAATCAGCCCCAGCATTTT
CASSGSTGTGFNQPQHF
>TRBJ1-5|NA|16|NA|TRBV6-6
TGTGCCAGCAGTTACAGTTTAGGGGGAGGCAATCAGCCCCAGCATTTT
CASSYSLGGGNQPQHF
>TRBJ2-3|TRBD1|14|NA|TRBV5-1
TGCGCCAGCAGCCCGGACAGGCGCACAGATACGCAGTATTTT
CASSPDRRTDTQYF
>TRBJ2-3|NA|15|NA|TRBV14
TGTGCCAGCAGCGAAGGCAGAGGGAGAACAGATACGCAGTATTTT
CASSEGRGRTDTQYF
>TRBJ1-5|NA|15|few|TRBV5-8
TGTGCCAGCAGCTTGGGACACGGTAGCAATCAGCCCCAGCATTTT
CASSLGHGSNQPQHF
>TRBJ1-3|NA|14|NA|TRBV18
TGTGCCAGCTCACCAGGGAGCCCTGGAAACACCATATATTTT
CASSPGSPGNTIYF
>TRBJ2-1|NA|13|once|TRBV9
TGTGCCAGCAGCGCCGACTTCAGCGATGAGCAGTTCTTC
CASSADFSDEQFF
>TRBJ1-5|NA|14|NA|TRBV2
TGTGCCAGCAGCCCAGGGGAAGTAGGTCAGCCCCAGCATTTT
CASSPGEVGQPQHF
>TRBJ1-1|TRBD1|17|NA|TRBV10-3
TGTGCCATCAGACCTTCACAGGGGGGAAGAATGAACACTGAAGCTTTCTTT
CAIRPSQGGRMNTEAFF
>TRBJ1-6|NA|13|NA|TRBV2
TGTGCCAGCGTGGGAGAGGGTGGGTCACCCCTCCACTTT
CASVGEGGSPLHF
>TRBJ1-2|TRBD1|17|NA|TRBV10-3
TGTGCCATCAGTGACAGTGGCCGGCCGGGACAGGGCTATGGCTACACCTTC
CAISDSGRPGQGYGYTF
>TRBJ2-3|NA|14|NA|TRBV6-5
TGTGCCAGCAAGAGCCTAGGAAGCACAGATACGCAGTATTTT
CASKSLGSTDTQYF
>TRBJ2-3|NA|12|NA|TRBV5-1
TGCGCCAGCAGCCCAGGGGCAGATACGCAGTATTTT
CASSPGADTQYF
>TRBJ2-5|TRBD1|14|NA|TRBV2
TGTGCCAGCAGTAAGGGGACAGGCCAAGAGACCCAGTACTTC
CASSKGTGQETQYF
>TRBJ1-1|TRBD1|14|NA|TRBV9
TGTGCCAGCAGCTCCGGGACAGGCAACACTGAAGCTTTCTTT
CASSSGTGNTEAFF
>TRBJ2-2|NA|15|NA|TRBV27
TGTGCCAGCAACCACAGACAGGGACTGGGCGGGGAGCTGTTTTTT
CASNHRQGLGGELFF
>TRBJ2-3|TRBD2|18|NA|TRBV9
TGTGCCAGCAGCGTAGCGGGCAGCGGGAGGGCCGGGGTAGATACGCAGTATTTT
CASSVAGSGRAGVDTQYF
>TRBJ1-2|NA|17|NA|TRBV9
TGTGCCAGCAGCGACCCGGGAGTAGGCCCGCGCGACTATGGCTACACCTTC
CASSDPGVGPRDYGYTF
>TRBJ1-6|NA|15|once|TRBV6-5
TGTGCCAGCGCCCCCGGGGAAACCTATAATTCACCCCTCCACTTT
CASAPGETYNSPLHF
>TRBJ1-1|TRBD1|16|few|TRBV5-6
TGTGCCAGCAGCTTGGGACAGGGGGTGATGGGCACTGAAGCTTTCTTT
CASSLGQGVMGTEAFF
>TRBJ2-7|TRBD1|12|NA|TRBV7-9
TGTGCCAGCAGCCAAATGACAGGGACGGAGTACTTC
CASSQMTGTEYF